The TCR beta chain under discussion was sequenced for a study of T cell repertoires in cytomegalovirus infection. In the study overall: Public signatures in TCR beta pointed to CMV infection and matching HLA type. Points from the study as a whole: The ex vivo response was dominated by HLA-C-restricted CMV-specific TCR beta clonotypes.

CDR1 and CDR2 (germline): SEHNR, FQNEAQ (reference sequence). Germline trimming cut 3 bases from V and 7 bases from J; bases unmatched to any gene: 7. The CDR3 has 14 residues. MiXCR was run by TCRdb on the reads, yielding one entry per CDR3 protein. The repertoire consists of approximately 630,000 distinct CDR3 sequences, with 20% to 25% occurring once and the leading ten covering roughly 8%. This clonotype was counted many times. Its antigen remains unidentified. This TCR was recovered from a human donor in good health (CMV status not recorded). Some clones in this sample may be carry-over from other donors' samples. This chain links TRBV7-9 with TRBJ2-3; 7 bases align to TRBD1. Sequences were obtained from CD8+ T cells from PBMCs. The DNA for the CDR3 is TGTGCCAGCAGCTTTGAAGGGGGCGAATATACGCAGTATTTT. This encodes CASSFEGGEYTQYF. Based on the CDR3 plus reference TRBV7-9 and TRBJ2-3, the full variable domain is DTGVSQNPRHKITKRGQNVTFRCDPISEHNRLYWYRQTLGQGPEFLTYFQNEAQLEKSRLLSDRFSAERPKGSFSTLEIQRTEQGDSAMYLCASSFEGGEYTQYFGPGTRLTVL.